This T cell receptor (beta chain) was captured by sequencing in a study of human T cells and chemical hapten exposure. In the original processing: Ranging from roughly 20,000 to 750,000, TCR counts per sample had a median value of about 96,000. TCRdb re-called the RACE reads through MiXCR, storing one row per CDR3 protein. For this entry, the V and J calls and clone size follow TCRdb and not the study's own pipeline. The sample yields over 300,000 distinct CDR3 sequences, around 5.5% seen once. Trimming took 2 bases from V and 6 from J, leaving 8 bases between them. This CDR3 has 13 residues. Germline values: CDR1 MNHEY, CDR2 SVGEGT. Time point indicated: pre-sensitization, week 0. Indicated treatment: therapeutic diphenylcyclopropenone sensitization with weekly scalp DPC.

The clonotype was recovered from a woman aged 45-65 years with alopecia areata. Some clones in this sample may be carry-over from other donors' samples. The rearrangement uses TRBV6-2 or TRBV6-3 and TRBJ2-1; D may match TRBD1 or TRBD2 (5 bases each). The sample here was whole blood, taken in connection with sensitization to the hapten diphenylcyclopropenone (DPC). The CDR3 DNA sequence: TGTGCCAGCAGTTACACGGGACGCAATGAGCAGTTCTTC. Protein: CASSYTGRNEQFF.